This note documents a single TCR beta chain sequence. Its cognate antigen has yet to be identified. No per-base quality is available; no much larger clone lies one base away. Counted from cysteine to phenylalanine, this CDR3 has 15 amino acids. Only the CDR3 DNA is retained, 45 bases long and in frame from the first base. The junction shows trimming of 6 bases on V and 3 bases on J, plus 14 bases between the germline ends. CDR1 LNHDA and CDR2 SQIVND are derived from the germline V gene (reference sequence). TCR CDR3 regions were amplified from genomic DNA by multiplex PCR using the deep immunoSEQ assay. Genomic DNA extracted from each cell subset was distributed evenly over all wells of several immunoSEQ 96-well plates, and each plate served as one replicate. Each replicate PCR for sorted subsets received 200 ng genomic DNA, equal to tens of thousands of T cell genomes. Purified libraries were measured with a Qubit 3.0 fluorometer, size-checked on a Bioanalyzer 2100, and measured again with the KAPA Library Quantification kit. Every immunoSEQ 96-well plate was sequenced on a dedicated single-read 150-cycle Illumina NextSeq 550 flow cell. Per the source publication's procedure: The immunoSEQ output contained only junctional sequences without quality scores, so filtering could not match that applied to full-length reads. To assign V/J genes and CDR3, sequences were annotated using PyIR, a Python wrapper for IgBLAST v1.9, with IMGT germline references. Reads were removed for weak V/J assignments (E-value above 1e-6), missing CDR3, stop codons, out-of-frame junctions, or ambiguous translated residues. V3J clonotypes were defined as sequences sharing the same inferred V gene, J gene, and CDR3 amino acid sequence. The percentage overlap between two repertoires was calculated by dividing the number of shared unique clonotypes by the size of the smaller repertoire. RTK rarefaction, the Chao1 estimator, and Recon v2.1 estimates of unobserved clonotypes were used to assess repertoire richness. Generation probabilities for all TCRbeta clonotypes obtained by the gDNA method from a few donors were computed using OLGA. TCRdb took this table from immuneACCESS and kept in-frame rearrangements with V and J called. Such tables lack part of the clones; where checked against another copy, unresolved V genes explain under half of the gap, and the rest is unexplained. V, J and clone size derive from that table, while D and trimming were established from the DNA sequence. The sample data list about 110,000 clones, and around 73% of these were observed just once. Jointly, the top ten make up about 26% of the sample.

This record belongs to a study of shared clonotypes between healthy human individuals (dated by TCRdb to about 2020). As for the study more broadly: The cohort included a few men and a couple of women between 18 and 49 years of age. For each donor, three plates each were used for CD4 naive and CD4 memory, two plates were used for CD8 naive, and one plate was used for CD8 memory. Blood TCR repertoires of about 5 healthy adults were deeply sequenced to estimate repertoire size and the extent of clonotype sharing between individuals. To increase sequencing depth and limit assay-specific biases, different laboratories used diverse techniques to prepare libraries and sequence TCR repertoires. Each donor's leukapheresis produced roughly between about 0.8 and 10 billion PBMCs. Summary of the overall study and its limitations: Because the study included a small number of donors, the genetic and exposure-history diversity represented was limited. Sharing across several donors was observed for around 5% of naive CD4, over 3% of naive CD8, 2.3% of memory CD4, and 0.4% of memory CD8 clonotypes. Sampling was restricted to blood, and TCR repertoires in tissue are likely to differ from TCR repertoires in blood. Pairwise subsampling led to the expectation that sequencing depth would affect the degree of clonotype sharing among donors. Even with the large sequencing depth, rarefaction of the sorted-subset datasets indicated that sequencing was incomplete. Naive subsets generally had larger estimated clonotype richness than memory subsets did. Clonotypes shared by all four sorted-subset donors showed higher generation probabilities than non-shared clonotypes.

The donors were healthy, HIV-negative adults with no recently reported acute infections or vaccinations. Every donor was a Caucasian adult residing in Nashville, Tennessee, USA. CD8 memory samples consisted of magnetically selected CD45RO+ cells combined with CCR7-negative CD45RA+ effector memory (TemRA) cells. Blood was obtained by leukapheresis, after which PBMCs were separated by Ficoll-Histopaque density gradient centrifugation and cryopreserved in liquid nitrogen vapor phase. Analytical flow cytometry was used to check the purity and quantity of every magnetically sorted T cell population. Genomic DNA was isolated from each sorted fraction and quantified by UV absorbance on a Nanodrop 2000c.

The sequence is built from TRBV19 and TRBJ1-4; TRBD1 could be the D gene, as 5 bases match. The origin of this receptor is a woman in her thirties in good health. Sequencing was performed on memory CD8+ T cells sorted from blood. The intended sense of this specimen's cell subset or site label: CD45RO+ cells pooled with CCR7-negative TemRA cells. DNA sequence: TGTGCCAGTAGCTCCACCCAGGGTGCTAATGAAAAACTGTTTTTT. Its protein product is CASSSTQGANEKLFF.